This T cell receptor (beta chain) was recorded in a study of spatial heterogeneity in lung cancer. This CDR3 contains 16 residues. CDR1 and CDR2 from the germline V gene are SEHNR and FQNEAQ (reference sequence). The ends were cut back, 1 base at V and 4 bases at J, with 14 bases in the middle. TCR cDNA molecules each had a unique molecular identifier. A single record per CDR3 protein comes from TCRdb applying MiXCR to the 5' RACE reads. The sample has over 75,000 distinct CDR3 sequences; 15% to 20% are singletons. Time point noted: sample taken at primary tumor resection. Whole RNA from tumor, nontumor lung or frozen PBMC was sequenced unsorted. Donation came from roughly 72 patients with untreated early-stage non-small cell lung cancer. This clonotype has a handful of counts.

The sample consisted of PBMCs, taken at surgery. V usage is TRBV7-9 and J usage is TRBJ1-5; D possibly corresponds to TRBD1 (5 bases). This receptor was identified in a male donor with early-stage non-small cell lung cancer. The CDR3 protein is CASSLEGAGLNQPQHF. The CDR3 bases are TGTGCCAGCAGCTTAGAAGGGGCAGGGTTAAATCAGCCCCAGCATTTT.